These T cell receptor beta chains were read from a single sample in a study of identical twins. In TCRdb, the 5' RACE reads were re-called with MiXCR into one record per CDR3 protein. The sample lists fewer than 350,000 distinct CDR3 sequences; about 8.3% were seen once. The same sample was also used in a study of yellow fever vaccine responses in identical twins.

The sequenced sample consisted of memory (CD45RO+) T cells sorted from blood. The receptors were sampled from a woman aged 18-29 years in good health. CDR3s include the opening cysteine and the closing phenylalanine or tryptophan. D genes are given only for firm matches. Size values are once, few and many counts, or a class for expanded clones, and some rows have none.

V,J,D,size,DNA,CDR3
TRBV2,TRBJ1-2,TRBD1,few,TGTGCCAGCAGGGGCCGGAGGGACAGTGGCTACACCTTC,CASRGRRDSGYTF
TRBV6-1,TRBJ2-1,NA,few,TGTGCCAACTCCTTGGGGGACTACAATGAGCAGTTCTTC,CANSLGDYNEQFF
TRBV7-2,TRBJ2-3,NA,NA,TGTGCCAGCAGCTTAGGGGCCCGCACAGATACGCAGTATTTT,CASSLGARTDTQYF
TRBV27,TRBJ2-1,TRBD2,NA,TGCACCAGCAGCTCCTTCCCGAGCGGGGGGCCTCACAATGAGCAGTTCTTC,CTSSSFPSGGPHNEQFF
TRBV2,TRBJ1-1,NA,NA,TGTGCCAACGTGTGGGGGGCAACGAACACTGAAGCTTTCTTT,CANVWGATNTEAFF
TRBV9,TRBJ2-1,TRBD1,many,TGTGCCAGCAGCCCGACAGGGTTTTTCGATGAGCAGTTCTTC,CASSPTGFFDEQFF
TRBV20-1,TRBJ2-3,TRBD2,few,TGCAGTGCTAGAGACCGAGCGGGAGCCACAGATACGCAGTATTTT,CSARDRAGATDTQYF
TRBV5-6,TRBJ2-3,NA,NA,TGTGCCAGCAGCTTGAGGGACAAAAGGGCAGATACGCAGTATTTT,CASSLRDKRADTQYF
TRBV28,TRBJ2-1,NA,many,TGTGCCACCTCACGGCGAAATGAGCAGTTCTTC,CATSRRNEQFF
TRBV9,TRBJ2-1,NA,NA,TGTGCCAGCAGCGTAGCTGGCGGAGGAACCTACAATGAGCAGTTCTTC,CASSVAGGGTYNEQFF
TRBV12-3/TRBV12-4,TRBJ2-2,NA,many,TGTGCCAGCAATACCCAGGGTACCGGGGAGCTGTTTTTT,CASNTQGTGELFF
TRBV20-1,TRBJ1-1,NA,NA,TGCAGTGCTAGAGGGGAATTTGAGGTTGGAGCTTTCTTT,CSARGEFEVGAFF
TRBV10-3,TRBJ1-6,NA,many,TGTGCCATCAGTGAGACGGGAGGTAATTCACCCCTCCACTTT,CAISETGGNSPLHF